Listed below are T cell receptor beta chains from one sample, sequenced in a study of OX40 agonist ivuxolimab in advanced cancers. Measured with immunoSEQ multiplex PCR; TCRdb has only the in-frame clones, and not every one. This sample has approximately 100,000 clones; around nine tenths occur once, and the top ten carry more than 0.25%. The sequencing here drew on CD4+ or CD8+ T cells sorted from blood, taken in a trial of the OX40 agonist ivuxolimab. Source of these receptors: an adult with an advanced solid tumor such as melanoma, head and neck, liver or kidney cancer. Each CDR3 is given with its conserved first and last residue. The order of the fields is clone size, D gene, V gene, J gene, CDR3 protein, CDR3 DNA. D genes are given only for firm matches. Rows may omit the clone size; those that give it use once, few, many or a size class.

.	TRBD1	TRBV28	TRBJ1-2	CASTVLYQGGSYGYTF	TGTGCCAGCACCGTGCTATACCAGGGGGGAAGCTATGGCTACACCTTC
once	TRBD1	TRBV6-5	TRBJ2-2	CASSYSTGANTGELFF	TGTGCCAGCAGTTACTCGACAGGGGCGAACACCGGGGAGCTGTTTTTT
.	.	TRBV12-2	TRBJ2-3	CASRPRHDREGTDTQYF	TGTGCAAGTCGCCCCCGACACGACAGGGAAGGCACAGATACGCAGTATTTT
once	.	TRBV28	TRBJ1-4	CASSRIAGGFTNEKLFF	TGTGCCAGCAGCCGAATCGCGGGGGGGTTTACTAATGAAAAACTGTTTTTT
once	TRBD2	TRBV12-5	TRBJ2-1	CASGLAMGTSGRVYNEQFF	TGTGCTAGTGGTTTGGCCATGGGGACTAGCGGGAGAGTCTACAATGAGCAGTTCTTC
.	.	TRBV7-8	TRBJ1-5	CASSLALGGQPQHF	TGTGCCAGCAGCTTAGCGTTGGGCGGTCAGCCCCAGCATTTT
.	.	TRBV28	TRBJ2-1	CASSTTFGGGYNEQFF	TGTGCCAGCAGTACCACCTTTGGGGGCGGATACAATGAGCAGTTCTTC
.	.	TRBV6-6	TRBJ2-1	CASSRLWSSYNEQFF	TGTGCCAGCAGCCGCCTTTGGAGCTCCTACAATGAGCAGTTCTTC
once	.	TRBV15	TRBJ1-5	CATSRDNLGDQPQHF	TGTGCCACCAGCAGAGATAATTTGGGGGATCAGCCCCAGCATTTT
.	.	TRBV27	TRBJ2-6	CASRQNRANVLTF	TGTGCCAGCAGGCAGAACCGCGCCAACGTCCTGACTTTC
.	.	TRBV7-2	TRBJ2-1	CASSSQAASYNEQFF	TGTGCCAGCAGCTCACAAGCGGCTTCCTACAATGAGCAGTTCTTC
.	TRBD2	TRBV6-6	TRBJ2-7	CASSKGLAGVDEQYF	TGTGCCAGCAGTAAGGGACTAGCGGGAGTAGACGAGCAGTACTTC
.	TRBD1	TRBV28	TRBJ2-7	CASSFGTDFYEQYF	TGTGCCAGCAGTTTTGGGACAGATTTCTACGAGCAGTACTTC
few	TRBD1	TRBV7-3	TRBJ2-6	CASSRQGASGANVLTF	TGTGCCAGCAGCCGACAGGGGGCCTCTGGGGCCAACGTCCTGACTTTC
.	TRBD2	TRBV28	TRBJ2-5	CASRTPGGQETQYF	TGTGCCAGCAGAACACCGGGAGGTCAAGAGACCCAGTACTTC
.	TRBD2	TRBV7-2	TRBJ2-7	CASSPTSGRVEQYF	TGTGCCAGCAGCCCGACTAGCGGGAGGGTCGAGCAGTACTTC
.	.	TRBV7-9	TRBJ1-2	CASSLAGGPNYGYTF	TGTGCCAGCAGCTTAGCGGGAGGGCCTAACTATGGCTACACCTTC
.	.	TRBV5-6	TRBJ2-3	CASSYRTFSTDTQYF	TGTGCCAGCAGCTATCGGACGTTTAGCACAGATACGCAGTATTTT
.	.	TRBV12-2	TRBJ2-6	CASRLGFGGGRSGANVLTF	TGTGCAAGTCGCCTTGGTTTCGGTGGCGGTCGGTCTGGGGCCAACGTCCTGACTTTC
.	TRBD1	TRBV7-3	TRBJ2-3	CASSSRTGQSDTQYF	TGTGCCAGCAGCTCCCGGACGGGACAGAGCGATACGCAGTATTTT
.	.	TRBV7-8	TRBJ2-7	CASSLGGSHYEQYF	TGTGCCAGCAGCTTAGGGGGCAGCCATTACGAGCAGTACTTC
few	.	TRBV6-6	TRBJ1-1	CASNQLNTEAFF	TGTGCCAGCAATCAGCTGAACACTGAAGCTTTCTTT
.	TRBD2	TRBV7-2	TRBJ2-2	CASSPRLAVTGELFF	TGTGCCAGCAGCCCCCGACTAGCGGTTACCGGGGAGCTGTTTTTT
.	TRBD2	TRBV11-2	TRBJ2-7	CASSWSSGISYEQYF	TGTGCCAGCAGTTGGTCTAGCGGGATTTCCTACGAGCAGTACTTC
.	.	TRBV7-6	TRBJ2-1	CASSPEAAYNEQFF	TGTGCCAGCAGCCCCGAGGCAGCCTACAATGAGCAGTTCTTC
.	TRBD2	TRBV19	TRBJ2-1	CASSLAGGTHNEQFF	TGTGCCAGTAGTCTAGCGGGAGGGACACACAATGAGCAGTTCTTC
.	TRBD1	TRBV6-5	TRBJ2-7	CASSYWGQGYEQYF	TGTGCCAGCAGTTACTGGGGACAGGGGTACGAGCAGTACTTC
.	.	TRBV4-2	TRBJ2-1	CASSQEGGGRMGIEQFF	TGTGCCAGCAGCCAAGAAGGGGGCGGGAGGATGGGGATTGAGCAGTTCTTC
.	TRBD2	TRBV7-2	TRBJ2-1	CASSSGTSGWYEQFF	TGTGCCAGCAGCTCCGGGACTAGCGGGTGGTATGAGCAGTTCTTC
.	TRBD1	TRBV2	TRBJ2-7	CASNSLGTAYEQYF	TGTGCCAGCAATTCTCTCGGGACAGCCTACGAGCAGTACTTC
.	TRBD2	TRBV7-9	TRBJ2-3	CASSFGLAGGRTDTQYF	TGTGCCAGCAGCTTCGGACTAGCGGGAGGTCGCACAGATACGCAGTATTTT
.	.	TRBV5-1	TRBJ2-1	CASSPQGAGLNEQFF	TGCGCCAGCAGCCCCCAAGGAGCGGGCTTGAATGAGCAGTTCTTC
.	.	TRBV7-2	TRBJ2-2	CASSFFTGELFF	TGTGCCAGCAGCTTCTTCACCGGGGAGCTGTTTTTT
.	TRBD1	TRBV28	TRBJ2-7	CASSLPGQGANEQYF	TGTGCCAGCAGTTTGCCGGGACAGGGGGCCAACGAGCAGTACTTC
once	.	TRBV30	TRBJ2-7	CAQDGGSASYEQYF	TGTGCCCAAGACGGGGGTTCGGCCTCCTACGAGCAGTACTTC
.	TRBD2	TRBV7-9	TRBJ2-7	CASSISGSYEQYF	TGTGCCAGCAGCATCAGCGGGAGTTACGAGCAGTACTTC
.	.	TRBV19	TRBJ1-2	CASSMGQGSSRGYTF	TGTGCCAGTAGTATGGGGCAGGGCTCGTCTCGGGGCTACACCTTC
.	.	TRBV10-1	TRBJ2-2	CASSRSVDGELFF	TGCGCCAGCAGTAGAAGCGTCGACGGGGAGCTGTTTTTT
once	.	TRBV18	TRBJ2-4	CASSPQGTKNIQYF	TGTGCCAGCTCACCTCAGGGAACCAAAAACATTCAGTACTTC
.	TRBD1	TRBV2	TRBJ2-1	CASSGLDRGIDEQFF	TGTGCCAGCAGTGGCTTGGACAGGGGGATAGATGAGCAGTTCTTC
once	.	TRBV5-1	TRBJ2-5	CASSLVAGLEETQYF	TGCGCCAGCAGCTTGGTGGCGGGCTTGGAGGAGACCCAGTACTTC
.	.	TRBV27	TRBJ1-5	CASSPQGRDQPQHF	TGTGCCAGCAGTCCGCAGGGGAGGGATCAGCCCCAGCATTTT
.	TRBD1	TRBV6-6	TRBJ1-2	CASSYSRQGDNYGYTF	TGTGCCAGCAGTTACTCGAGACAGGGGGATAACTATGGCTACACCTTC
once	.	TRBV7-9	TRBJ2-5	CASSLALAQGETQYF	TGTGCCAGCAGCTTAGCGCTGGCGCAGGGGGAGACCCAGTACTTC
.	.	TRBV18	TRBJ1-2	CASSPRAGDGYTF	TGTGCCAGCTCACCTCGGGCAGGGGATGGCTACACCTTC
once	TRBD1	TRBV11-2	TRBJ2-7	CASSSDRHGTYEQYF	TGTGCCAGCAGCTCGGACAGGCATGGCACGTACGAGCAGTACTTC
.	TRBD2	TRBV11-3	TRBJ2-1	CASSFLGGDEQFF	TGTGCCAGCAGCTTTCTGGGGGGGGATGAGCAGTTCTTC
.	.	TRBV7-9	TRBJ2-4	CASSHRTVDIQYF	TGTGCCAGCAGCCACCGGACAGTGGACATTCAGTACTTC
.	.	TRBV11-2	TRBJ1-1	CASSLGAGNTEAFF	TGTGCCAGCAGCTTAGGTGCGGGGAACACTGAAGCTTTCTTT
.	TRBD2	TRBV28	TRBJ2-4	CASSPGLVKNIQYF	TGTGCCAGCAGTCCGGGACTAGTTAAAAACATTCAGTACTTC
.	.	TRBV9	TRBJ1-2	CASSLRPGAGNYGYTF	TGTGCCAGCAGCCTCCGACCCGGGGCCGGCAACTATGGCTACACCTTC